This TCR beta chain is from a study of cytomegalovirus exposure and HLA in healthy donors. Study context: A later analysis reported the same platform for the 90 to 150 validation repertoires and the 666 first-cohort repertoires. Study results and caveats: The majority of TCR sequences were rare, yet some public TCRs appeared in many donors.

Profiled with immunoSEQ multiplex PCR; TCRdb holds only in-frame clones, not every one. The sample includes some 220,000 clones, just over 90% of them seen just once. This clone showed up just a few times. Its cognate antigen is unknown. The CDR3 sequence is 14 residues long. The V end lost 7 bases, the J end lost 3 bases, and 15 bases lay between the germline ends. CDR1 MDHEN and CDR2 SYDVKM come from the germline V gene. Sequenced material: PBMCs. The sequence was collected from a woman aged 18-29 years in good health and CMV-seronegative. The chain recombines TRBV28 with TRBJ1-2; maybe TRBD1 (6 bases). Written as DNA, the CDR3 is TGTGCCAGCACCCTGAGGACAGACGACTATGGCTACACCTTC. Protein product: CASTLRTDDYGYTF.